Sequencing of this T cell receptor (beta chain) was carried out in a study of metastatic and nonmetastatic thyroid tumors. Trimming cost V 5 bases and J 1 base; bases outside gene matches: 8. CDR3 length equals 15 residues. The germline CDR1 and CDR2 sequences are SGHAT and FQDESV (reference sequence). Many counts were recorded for this clone. TCRdb re-clonotyped the PCR reads via MiXCR. The profile covers approximately 21,000 clones, with 20% to 30% appearing a single time and roughly 5.9% taken by the ten largest. All patients were untreated before thyroid surgery. V gene TRBV11-1 combines with J gene TRBJ2-7; TRBD1 matches 7 bases. Sequenced: tumor tissue. The sequence was obtained from a female donor with papillary thyroid cancer or a benign thyroid nodule (not recorded which). Some clones in this sample may be carry-over from other donors' samples. CDR3 amino acids: CASSPGTVRSYEQYF. CDR3 DNA sequence: TGTGCCAGCAGCCCCGGGACAGTGAGATCCTACGAGCAGTACTTC.